This record looks at one TCR beta chain sequence and its context. Antigen: not known. The entry originates in a study of cytomegalovirus exposure and HLA in healthy donors. Study context: An analysis done earlier identified 100 million to 140 million unique TCR beta sequences from about 180 million T cells. Approximately 80 million unique TCRs, all from HLA-typed donors, were included in an early release of the data.

Study-level results: Sequencing likely produced, as an artifact, a cluster of highly shared sequence variants.

The germline V and J ends were trimmed by 4 bases and 0 bases, with 13 bases remaining between them. Per the germline V gene, CDR1 is SGDLS and CDR2 is YYNGEE. CDR3 length: 15 residues. PCR used 60 Vbeta primers and 13 Jbeta primers. Method: immunoSEQ multiplex PCR; TCRdb's copy keeps in-frame clones and lacks some. In the table there are tens of thousands of clones, more than 70% of which are singletons. The sample was PBMCs. The chain employs TRBV9 and TRBJ1-1, with D unresolved. The TCR was taken from a male donor in good health and CMV-seropositive. As DNA, the CDR3 is TGTGCCAGCAGCCCCCTAAATTCACTGAACACTGAAGCTTTCTTT. Translated: CASSPLNSLNTEAFF.